This T cell receptor (beta chain) was obtained from a study of CD8+ T cells in alopecia areata. Germline V CDR1 and CDR2: KGHSH, LQKENI. The CDR3 totals 13 residues. Trimming left V 2 bases short and J 8 bases short, with 12 bases between. RNA, once extracted, was reverse transcribed into cDNA for use as the sequencing template. Only in-frame clones appear in the TCRdb table, and some are missing; sequencing was by immunoSEQ multiplex PCR. The sample has 150,000 or so clones, more than 45% seen once. The V call is TRBV18, the J call TRBJ1-1; no clear D. This receptor was taken from a human donor with alopecia areata. The sample comprised CD4+ T cells sorted from blood. This CDR3 reads CASSPGKKIEAFF. Here the CDR3 DNA reads TGTGCCAGCTCACCAGGCAAAAAGATCGAAGCTTTCTTT.